What follows are 5 T cell receptor beta chains derived from one specimen sequenced in a study of control samples from healthy donors and cancer patients. Sequenced by immunoSEQ multiplex PCR; TCRdb stores in-frame clones only, minus some. This sample has about 34,000 clones; approximately 86% occur once, and the top ten carry 1.5% to 2%. The specimen was PBMCs. The receptor set was obtained from a woman in her thirties or forties with lung cancer.

The chain has TRBV28 and TRBJ2-1; D may match TRBD1 or TRBD2 (5 bases each). The CDR3 length is 13 residues. CDR1 and CDR2 from the germline V gene are MDHEN and SYDVKM. V gave up 5 bases and J gave up 6 bases, with 11 bases separating them. The CDR3 coding sequence is TGTGCCAGCAGTCGGGGACCAAGCAATGAGCAGTTCTTC. Amino acid sequence: CASSRGPSNEQFF.

This clone was observed a handful of times. V gene TRBV4-3 combines with J gene TRBJ2-7, with a weak D call TRBD1 (6 bases). The germline V and J ends were trimmed by 0 bases and 1 base, with 10 bases remaining between them. The CDR3 is 15 amino acids. Per the germline V gene, CDR1 is LGHNA and CDR2 is YSLEER. The CDR3 loop reads CASSQDLRGSYEQYF. CDR3 nucleotides: TGCGCCAGCAGCCAAGATCTTAGGGGGTCCTACGAGCAGTACTTC.

The chain combines TRBV3-1 (or the pseudogene TRBV3-2) with TRBJ2-3; 16 positions match TRBD2. V was pared by 0 bases and J by 4 bases, with 7 bases of the junction left unmatched. The germline V gene has CDR1 LGHDT and CDR2 YNNKEL (reference sequence). This CDR3 spans 19 amino acids. The CDR3 DNA reads as TGTGCCAGCAGCCAAGAACCGGGACTAGCGGGGGGGCCGTCAGATACGCAGTATTTT. Amino acids: CASSQEPGLAGGPSDTQYF.

J is TRBJ1-6 and V is TRBV6-5; 9 bases are a match to TRBD1. The ends lost 8 bases at V and 7 bases at J; junction bases unmatched: 6. Germline V gives CDR1 MNHEY, CDR2 SVGAGI. The CDR3 is made up of 14 amino acids. CDR3 in amino acids: CASFDGQGNSPLHF. The CDR3 nucleotides read TGTGCCAGCTTCGACGGACAGGGGAATTCACCCCTCCACTTT.

The chain uses TRBV5-8 and TRBJ2-5; D gene unclear. The CDR3 spans 15 residues. Trimming left V 4 bases short and J 5 bases short, with 18 bases between. Germline V gene lookup returns CDR1 SGHTS and CDR2 YDEGEE. The CDR3 DNA reads TGTGCCAGCAGCGGAACCGGCCTTACGTTGGAGACCCAGTACTTC. Translation gives CASSGTGLTLETQYF.